This TCR beta chain was captured in a study of blood T cell repertoires in COVID-19. TCRdb's copy holds only in-frame clones and misses some; the assay was immunoSEQ multiplex PCR. The repertoire holds roughly 250,000 clones, around 87% seen once, with about 2.5% in the top ten. This CDR3 spans 17 amino acids. Germline V CDR1 and CDR2: SGHNT, YENEEA. V dropped 5 bases and J dropped 1 base, with 18 bases sitting between them. V usage is TRBV11-3 and J usage is TRBJ1-3; D not resolved. The receptor was derived from a woman in her forties or fifties with acute or convalescent COVID-19. Material: peripheral blood. Here the CDR3 DNA reads TGTGCCAGCAGCACCCCTGACCAGAGGAGTTCTGGAAACACCATATATTTT. Its translation is CASSTPDQRSSGNTIYF.